These T cell receptor beta chains were read from a single sample in a study of T cell changes during pregnancy in multiple sclerosis. This table comes from immunoSEQ multiplex PCR, and its TCRdb copy is limited to in-frame clones, with some not included. This sample has about 110,000 clones, with 85% to 95% found just once. Specimen: peripheral blood, collected after pregnancy. Every receptor here comes from a female donor with multiple sclerosis, enrolled in a pregnancy study. Both conserved end residues are part of each CDR3. Fields, in order: clone size, D gene, J gene, V gene, CDR3 protein, CDR3 DNA. D genes are given only for firm matches. Clone size is shown for a subset of rows, as once, few, many or a class of expanded clone.

clone size: .; D gene: TRBD1; J gene: TRBJ1-1; V gene: TRBV4-2; CDR3 protein: CASSQEVTGGTEAFF; CDR3 DNA: TGTGCCAGCAGCCAAGAAGTGACAGGGGGCACTGAAGCTTTCTTT
clone size: once; D gene: .; J gene: TRBJ1-1; V gene: TRBV29-1; CDR3 protein: CSATKVDTEAFF; CDR3 DNA: TGCAGCGCGACAAAGGTAGACACTGAAGCTTTCTTT
clone size: .; D gene: .; J gene: TRBJ2-5; V gene: TRBV5-6; CDR3 protein: CASSSTVAVQETQYF; CDR3 DNA: TGTGCCAGCAGCTCGACCGTAGCCGTCCAAGAGACCCAGTACTTC
clone size: .; D gene: TRBD2; J gene: TRBJ2-2; V gene: TRBV4-1; CDR3 protein: CASSQRLAGNTGELFF; CDR3 DNA: TGCGCCAGCAGCCAGAGACTAGCGGGGAACACCGGGGAGCTGTTTTTT
clone size: .; D gene: TRBD1; J gene: TRBJ1-5; V gene: TRBV15; CDR3 protein: CATSTTPTGGPLNNQPQHF; CDR3 DNA: TGTGCCACCAGCACTACCCCGACAGGGGGCCCCTTAAATAATCAGCCCCAGCATTTT
clone size: .; D gene: TRBD2; J gene: TRBJ2-1; V gene: TRBV5-4; CDR3 protein: CASSTLSGTSGRYEQFF; CDR3 DNA: TGTGCCAGCAGCACCCTGTCCGGGACTAGCGGGAGGTATGAGCAGTTCTTC
clone size: .; D gene: TRBD1; J gene: TRBJ1-1; V gene: TRBV7-2; CDR3 protein: CASSLAATGGTEAFF; CDR3 DNA: TGTGCCAGCAGCTTAGCGGCTACAGGGGGCACTGAAGCTTTCTTT
clone size: .; D gene: TRBD2; J gene: TRBJ2-1; V gene: TRBV6-6; CDR3 protein: CATGEGSYNEQFF; CDR3 DNA: TGTGCCACCGGGGAGGGTTCCTACAATGAGCAGTTCTTC
clone size: .; D gene: TRBD2; J gene: TRBJ2-7; V gene: TRBV7-9; CDR3 protein: CASSRWEGNNEQYF; CDR3 DNA: TGTGCCAGCAGCCGCTGGGAGGGTAACAACGAGCAGTACTTC
clone size: .; D gene: TRBD1; J gene: TRBJ1-5; V gene: TRBV19; CDR3 protein: CASSIQGGQPQHF; CDR3 DNA: TGTGCCAGTAGTATACAAGGGGGCCAGCCCCAGCATTTT
clone size: .; D gene: TRBD1; J gene: TRBJ2-7; V gene: TRBV6-6; CDR3 protein: CASSPRGGQSSYEQYF; CDR3 DNA: TGTGCCAGCAGTCCCCGAGGGGGACAGAGCTCCTACGAGCAGTACTTC
clone size: .; D gene: .; J gene: TRBJ2-1; V gene: TRBV5-4; CDR3 protein: CASSSSSVGNEQFF; CDR3 DNA: TGTGCCAGCAGCTCCTCCTCCGTCGGGAATGAGCAGTTCTTC